The 24 T cell receptor beta chains below all came from one sample that was sequenced in a study of shared clonotypes between healthy human individuals. Only in-frame clones appear in the TCRdb table, and some are missing; sequencing was by immunoSEQ multiplex PCR. The sample holds about 1.5 million clones; over 95% are singletons and the top ten take over 1%. The specimen sequenced was naive CD4+ T cells sorted from blood. Regarding subset: CD45RA+ positively selected. The receptors come from a man aged 25 to 45 in good health.

A remark on this clone: This CDR3 is also generated by other DNA sequences in the sample. The V call is TRBV11-2, the J call TRBJ2-5; no definite D call. This CDR3 is built from 13 residues. CDR1 SGHAT and CDR2 FQNNGV come from the germline V gene. V was pared by 3 bases and J by 4 bases, with 9 bases between. CDR3 sequence: CASSFGVGETQYF. CDR3 in DNA: TGTGCCAGCAGCTTTGGGGTGGGAGAGACCCAGTACTTC.

The chain recombines TRBV19 with TRBJ1-2; tentative D call: TRBD1 (5 bases). There are 13 residues in the CDR3. In germline, CDR1 is LNHDA, CDR2 SQIVND (reference sequence). Trimming pared 3 bases from V and 2 bases from J, leaving 7 bases between. The CDR3 DNA reads as TGTGCCAGTAGTATGACAGAAAACTATGGCTACACCTTC. Amino acids: CASSMTENYGYTF.

The genes are TRBV10-3 and TRBJ2-2; 9 bases are shared with TRBD2. Germline V lookup: CDR1 ENHRY, CDR2 SYGVKD. This CDR3 comprises 17 residues. Unmatched junction bases numbered 8, after V lost 4 bases and J lost 2 bases. As DNA, the CDR3 is TGTGCCATCAGTGGGGCTAGCGGGATAGATAACACCGGGGAGCTGTTTTTT. Translation gives CAISGASGIDNTGELFF.

V gene TRBV9 combines with J gene TRBJ2-1; D may match TRBD1 or TRBD2 (5 bases each). Between the trimmed V and J ends, which lost 0 bases and 5 bases, there was a span of 18 bases. The CDR3 has 17 residues. Germline V gene lookup returns CDR1 SGDLS and CDR2 YYNGEE. The CDR3 loop reads CASSVVPVRGQDNEQFF. CDR3 coding DNA: TGTGCCAGCAGCGTAGTTCCGGTTCGGGGCCAGGACAATGAGCAGTTCTTC.

The rearrangement joins TRBV4-3 to TRBJ2-7; D is unresolved. V was clipped by 0 bases and J by 13 bases, with 4 bases between them. The length of the CDR3 is 9 residues. CDR1 LGHNA and CDR2 YSLEER come from the germline V gene. DNA of the CDR3: TGCGCCAGCAGCCAAGATCGATACTTC. Amino acids: CASSQDRYF.

The chain employs TRBV29-1 and TRBJ1-1; possible D gene TRBD1, 6 bases. The CDR3 spans 14 residues. Germline assignment: CDR1 SQVTM and CDR2 ANQGSEA. With 7 bases removed from V and 7 bases from J, the gap between germline ends came to 22 bases. The CDR3 spells CSAGQLGGRGEAFF. For the CDR3, the DNA is TGCAGCGCTGGGCAGTTGGGGGGCAGGGGTGAAGCTTTCTTT.

The J gene is TRBJ2-5, the V gene TRBV19, with 7 bases lining up with TRBD1. The CDR3 runs 14 residues. Trimming at V came to 3 bases and at J to 3 bases, leaving 4 bases not matched to a gene. The V gene's germline CDR1 is LNHDA and CDR2 SQIVND (reference sequence). The CDR3 protein is CASSIRDREETQYF. The CDR3, as DNA: TGTGCCAGTAGTATCAGAGACAGGGAAGAGACCCAGTACTTC.

J is TRBJ2-3 and V is TRBV29-1; D might be TRBD2 (5 bases). Between the trimmed V and J ends, which lost 4 bases and 1 base, there was a span of 18 bases. This CDR3 is 16 amino acids long. CDR1 SQVTM and CDR2 ANQGSEA come from the germline V gene. The CDR3 here is CSVGGSSSWGTDTQYF. Written as DNA, the CDR3 is TGCAGCGTTGGTGGGTCGTCTAGCTGGGGCACAGATACGCAGTATTTT.

V usage is TRBV4-1 and J usage is TRBJ2-3; D is undetermined. This CDR3 has 14 amino acids. Germline CDR1 MGHRA, CDR2 YSYEKL. The V and J ends lost 3 bases and 2 bases respectively, with 9 bases between them. The DNA for the CDR3 is TGCGCCAGCAGCCAGTACGTCCCCACAGATACGCAGTATTTT. Protein: CASSQYVPTDTQYF.

This rearrangement joins TRBV18 to TRBJ2-1, with 11 bases lining up with TRBD2. CDR3 size: 16 residues. Germline CDR1 is KGHSH and CDR2 is LQKENI. V shed 3 bases and J 8 bases; nucleotides not matched to a gene: 9. This chain's CDR3 is CASSPPGSGRADEQFF. The CDR3 nucleotides are TGTGCCAGCTCACCCCCGGGTAGCGGGAGGGCCGATGAGCAGTTCTTC.

The genes are TRBV11-2 and TRBJ2-2; D perhaps matches TRBD1 (6 bases). This CDR3 region has 17 residues. V shed 4 bases and J shed 5 bases, with 20 bases lying between them. The V gene's germline CDR1 is SGHAT and CDR2 FQNNGV. Written as DNA, the CDR3 is TGTGCCAGCAGCTCTTTACGCGGGTTTAGGGGGACCGGGGAGCTGTTTTTT. It is translated as CASSSLRGFRGTGELFF.

V gene TRBV7-9 combines with J gene TRBJ2-1; TRBD2 might be the D (5 bases). The CDR3 runs to 15 residues. CDR1 is SEHNR, CDR2 FQNEAQ, per germline (reference sequence). V was clipped by 4 bases and J by 0 bases, with 10 bases between them. The CDR3 region is CASSSDSSSYNEQFF. The CDR3 DNA reads as TGTGCCAGCAGCTCGGACTCGAGCTCCTACAATGAGCAGTTCTTC.

The rearrangement joins TRBV29-1 to TRBJ2-1; 8 bases are shared with TRBD2. This CDR3 spans 14 amino acids. V lost 4 bases, J lost 3 bases, and 5 bases stayed unmatched. Germline assignment: CDR1 SQVTM and CDR2 ANQGSEA. CDR3 protein: CSVGVAGSYNEQFF. The CDR3, as DNA: TGCAGCGTTGGGGTAGCGGGAAGCTACAATGAGCAGTTCTTC.

The V and J genes are TRBV6-5 and TRBJ2-1; TRBD2 matches 7 bases. In germline, CDR1 is MNHEY, CDR2 SVGAGI. The length of the CDR3 is 15 residues. V dropped 5 bases and J dropped 2; count of bases not matched to a gene: 6. CDR3 in DNA: TGTGCCAGCAGTACCCGTCGGGGGGCCTACAATGAGCAGTTCTTC. It encodes CASSTRRGAYNEQFF.

The rearrangement links TRBV28 to TRBJ1-2, with 9 bases identical to TRBD1. V lost 2 bases to trimming and J lost 6 bases; unmatched junction nucleotides: 7. This CDR3 has 15 residues. The germline gives CDR1 MDHEN, CDR2 SYDVKM. CDR3 in amino acids: CASSLAGDRDHGYTF. For the CDR3, the DNA is TGTGCCAGCAGTTTAGCAGGGGACAGGGACCATGGCTACACCTTC.

This chain links TRBV19 with TRBJ2-7, with 10 bases aligning to TRBD2. CDR3 length: 16 amino acids. The germline gives CDR1 LNHDA, CDR2 SQIVND (reference sequence). After removal of 1 base from V and 6 bases from J, the junction contained 9 bases not matched to a gene. CDR3 DNA: TGTGCCAGTAGTATAGGTAGCGGGAGGTTGCAGGGCGAGCAGTACTTC. This encodes CASSIGSGRLQGEQYF.

This chain connects TRBV5-5 to TRBJ1-4, with D hard to call. The CDR3 totals 14 residues. The germline V and J ends were trimmed by 3 bases and 7 bases, with 13 bases remaining between them. Germline assignment: CDR1 SGHKS and CDR2 YYEKEE (reference sequence). This chain's CDR3 is CASSSYPTGEKLFF. The CDR3 DNA follows: TGTGCCAGCAGCTCATACCCTACGGGTGAAAAACTGTTTTTT. Full variable domain (remainder filled in from reference TRBV5-5 and TRBJ1-4): DAGVTQSPTHLIKTRGQQVTLRCSPISGHKSVSWYQQVLGQGPQFIFQYYEKEERGRGNFPDRFSARQFPNYSSELNVNALLLGDSALYLCASSSYPTGEKLFFGSGTQLSVL.

This sequence joins TRBV14 and TRBJ2-7; 9 bases are shared with TRBD1. In germline, CDR1 is SGHDN, CDR2 FVKESK. The junction had 8 bases not matched to a gene; V was cut back by 4 bases and J by 4 bases. The CDR3 has 15 residues. CDR3 in DNA: TGTGCCAGCAGCCTACGACAGGGGGTACGGTACGAGCAGTACTTC. Translating it yields CASSLRQGVRYEQYF.

Concerning this clone: One junction end does not reproduce the germline sequence, and a read error may be involved. The V gene is TRBV29-1, the J gene TRBJ2-5; no clear D gene. The length of the CDR3 is 13 residues. The germline CDR1 and CDR2 sequences are SQVTM and ANQGSEA. The CDR3 loop is CSAEPDSRETQYF. CDR3 sequence (DNA): TGCAGCGCTGAACCCGACTCGAGGGAGACCCAGTACTTC.

This rearrangement joins TRBV5-8 to TRBJ2-7; no clear D. CDR1 and CDR2 from the germline V gene are SGHTS and YDEGEE. Trimming took 0 bases from V and 6 from J, leaving 16 bases between them. The CDR3 runs 15 residues. This CDR3 reads CASSLVNNGFSEQYF. The DNA for the CDR3 is TGTGCCAGCAGCTTGGTCAACAACGGTTTCTCCGAGCAGTACTTC.

The rearrangement joins TRBV10-1 to TRBJ2-3; weak D call: TRBD1 (5 bases). Germline V lookup: CDR1 WNHNN, CDR2 SYGVQD (reference sequence). This CDR3 has 16 amino acids. Trimming stripped 0 bases from V and 2 bases from J, with 12 bases between. CDR3 region: CASSESGRAPTDTQYF. As DNA, the CDR3 is TGCGCCAGCAGTGAGTCTGGCAGGGCCCCCACAGATACGCAGTATTTT.

V is TRBV5-8 and J is TRBJ2-3, with 15 bases identical to TRBD2. With V trimmed by 4 bases and J by 6 bases, 6 bases remained unmatched. Per germline, CDR1 SGHTS and CDR2 YDEGEE. The CDR3 sequence is 16 residues long. The CDR3 protein is CASSQGTSGRLDTQYF. CDR3 sequence (DNA): TGTGCCAGCAGCCAGGGGACTAGCGGGAGGCTGGATACGCAGTATTTT.

The V and J genes are TRBV6-1 and TRBJ2-1; 13 bases align to TRBD2. This CDR3 has 18 residues. The germline V gene encodes CDR1 MNHNS and CDR2 SASEGT. V lost 4 bases to trimming and J lost 0 bases; unmatched junction nucleotides: 6. CDR3 sequence: CASSGTSGGIFSYNEQFF. The DNA of the CDR3 is TGTGCCAGCAGTGGGACTAGCGGGGGCATATTCTCCTACAATGAGCAGTTCTTC.

This rearrangement joins TRBV12-5 to TRBJ2-7; TRBD2 matches at 8 bases. The CDR3 extends over 17 amino acids. From germline, CDR1 is LGHNT and CDR2 FRNRAP. Germline trimming cut 5 bases from V and 3 bases from J; bases unmatched to any gene: 15. CDR3 bases: TGTGCTAGTGGTGGGATCGATAGCGGGAAGGACCTCTACGAGCAGTACTTC. Its translation is CASGGIDSGKDLYEQYF.